This T cell receptor (beta chain) was recovered during a study of technical replicates of blood from several donors. The method was immunoSEQ multiplex PCR; TCRdb's version includes in-frame clones alone and lacks a portion of them. The table shows about 69,000 clones, with 80% to 90% occurring only once. The sample was PBMCs. This sequence was found in a human donor in good health. Some clones in this sample may be carry-over from other donors' samples.

The CDR3 loop is CASGSKTGTGSDEAFF. CDR3 bases: TGTGCTAGTGGTTCCAAGACCGGGACAGGGTCCGATGAAGCTTTCTTT. The chain joins TRBV12-5 to TRBJ1-1; 9 bases match TRBD1. Per germline, CDR1 LGHNT and CDR2 FRNRAP. CDR3 length: 16 amino acids. The trim removed 4 bases at V and 7 bases at J, leaving 13 bases unmatched.